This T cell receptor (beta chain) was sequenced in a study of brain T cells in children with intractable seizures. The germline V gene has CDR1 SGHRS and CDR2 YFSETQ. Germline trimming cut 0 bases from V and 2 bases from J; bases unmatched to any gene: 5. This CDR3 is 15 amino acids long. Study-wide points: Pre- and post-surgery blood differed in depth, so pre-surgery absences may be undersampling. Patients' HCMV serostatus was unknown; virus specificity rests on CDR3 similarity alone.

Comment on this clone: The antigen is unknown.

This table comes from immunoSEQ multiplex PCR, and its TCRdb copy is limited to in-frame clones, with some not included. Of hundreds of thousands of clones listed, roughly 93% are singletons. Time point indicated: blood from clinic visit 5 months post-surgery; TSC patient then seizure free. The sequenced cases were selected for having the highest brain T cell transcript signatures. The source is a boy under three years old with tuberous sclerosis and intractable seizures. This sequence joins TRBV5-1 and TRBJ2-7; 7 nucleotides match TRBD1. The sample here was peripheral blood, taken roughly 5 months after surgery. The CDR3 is CASSLDGTATYEQYF. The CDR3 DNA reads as TGCGCCAGCAGCTTGGACGGGACAGCTACCTACGAGCAGTACTTC.